The rows below give T cell receptor beta chains drawn from one sample of a study of blood T cells in healthy people across ages. Via MiXCR, TCRdb re-called the 5' RACE reads, giving one row per CDR3 protein. The sample has 1.8 million or so distinct CDR3 sequences; more than 35% are singletons. Sequences were obtained from blood. The receptors originated from a human donor in good health. The conserved cysteine and the conserved F or W are not part of the CDR3 here. Each record gives: clone size, V gene, J gene, CDR3 protein. Some rows mark clone size as missing; the rest say once, few, many or name a class of expanded clone.

size: .
V: TRBV4-3
J: TRBJ2-7
CDR3: ASSPWLGSYEQY

size: .
V: TRBV6-5
J: TRBJ2-1
CDR3: ASSFSIGGRGNEQF

size: .
V: TRBV7-2
J: TRBJ2-5
CDR3: ASSRAPGGTQY

size: .
V: TRBV12-3/TRBV12-4
J: TRBJ1-2
CDR3: ASSFLEGVYGYT

size: few
V: TRBV4-3
J: TRBJ2-3
CDR3: ASSQDRDRGWSDTQY

size: .
V: TRBV7-2
J: TRBJ2-5
CDR3: ASSRGIDRGVRNPETQY

size: .
V: TRBV9
J: TRBJ2-7
CDR3: ASCPRDSGGLNEQY

size: .
V: TRBV5-1
J: TRBJ2-7
CDR3: ASSLWLSVEGARAYEQY

size: .
V: TRBV24-1
J: TRBJ1-5
CDR3: ATDRSNQPQH

size: few
V: TRBV6-2/TRBV6-3
J: TRBJ2-6
CDR3: ATSVSYSGANVLT

size: .
V: TRBV10-2
J: TRBJ2-3
CDR3: ASNSGGSTDTQY

size: .
V: TRBV4-1
J: TRBJ1-2
CDR3: ASSQGALANYGYT

size: .
V: TRBV5-6
J: .
CDR3: ASSFGGLAGGSGPYNEQY

size: .
V: TRBV4-2
J: TRBJ1-1
CDR3: ASSLAYGLNTEAF